Presented here are 18 T cell receptor beta chains from one specimen sequenced in a study of blood T cells in healthy people across ages. A second 7 to 11 cycle PCR used barcoded and J-beta primers. One entry per CDR3 protein, called by TCRdb with MiXCR from the 5' RACE reads. The sample yields under 700,000 distinct CDR3 sequences, approximately 25% seen once. These data were likewise used in another study, on T cells of mothers and their children.

The sequencing input was blood. These receptors were collected from a boy between 10 and 17 years old in good health.

This CDR3 reads CASSQGEPAGEFTEAFF. DNA of the CDR3: TGCGCCAGCAGCCAAGGGGAGCCCGCAGGGGAATTCACTGAAGCTTTCTTT. The gene calls are TRBV4-3 and TRBJ1-1, with D tentatively TRBD1 (6 bases). Trimming pared 1 base from V and 4 bases from J, leaving 19 bases between. CDR3 length equals 17 residues. Germline values: CDR1 LGHNA, CDR2 YSLEER.

The rearrangement joins TRBV7-9 to TRBJ2-1, with 10 bases that match TRBD1. Losses at the gene ends were 6 bases for V and 0 bases for J; bases not matched to a gene: 11. Germline lookup yields CDR1 SEHNR and CDR2 FQNEAQ (reference sequence). This CDR3 spans 18 amino acids. CDR3 DNA sequence: TGTGCCAGCAGTCCGGGGACAGGGGCCATGGGCTCCTACAATGAGCAGTTCTTC. Its translation: CASSPGTGAMGSYNEQFF.

This clonotype was counted only a few times. This chain connects TRBV7-2 to TRBJ2-4, with 8 bases matching TRBD2. After removal of 5 bases from V and 9 bases from J, the junction contained 15 bases not matched to a gene. Germline CDR1 reads SGHTA; CDR2 reads FQGNSA. The CDR3 spans 16 residues. CDR3 nucleotide sequence: TGTGCCAGCAGCCCTGGACTGAGCGGGGGTCTTGGCATTCAGTACTTC. Amino acid sequence: CASSPGLSGGLGIQYF.

This clonotype came up a few times. The chain couples TRBV2 to TRBJ2-7; 9 bases line up with TRBD2. CDR1 and CDR2 from the germline V gene are SNHLY and FYNNEI. After removal of 7 bases from V and 2 bases from J, the junction contained 6 bases not matched to a gene. The CDR3 consists of 14 residues. As DNA, the CDR3 is TGTGCCAGCACACTAGCGGGCGAGACCTACGAGCAGTACTTC. Translated, it gives CASTLAGETYEQYF.

The V gene is TRBV7-2, the J gene TRBJ2-7; 12 positions match TRBD2. The CDR3 spans 16 residues. V lost 2 bases, J lost 2 bases, and 4 bases stayed unmatched. CDR1 and CDR2 from the germline V gene are SGHTA and FQGNSA. This CDR3 is CASSLKRLAGAYEQYF. In nucleotides, the CDR3 is TGTGCCAGCAGCTTAAAGAGACTAGCGGGGGCCTACGAGCAGTACTTC.

This clonotype has more than one count but fewer than ten. The V gene is TRBV3-1, the J gene TRBJ2-1; TRBD2 might be the D (7 bases). This CDR3 has 18 residues. Between the trimmed V and J ends, which lost 3 bases and 7 bases, there was a span of 25 bases. CDR1 is LGHDT, CDR2 YNNKEL, per germline (reference sequence). DNA for the CDR3: TGTGCCAGCAGCCAGTCAGACGCGGGGGCCTCCCGAAGAAATGAGCAGTTCTTC. This codes for CASSQSDAGASRRNEQFF.

Only a few counts were recorded for this clonotype. The V and J genes are TRBV2 and TRBJ1-1; possible D gene TRBD1, 5 bases. The CDR3 has 15 residues. Germline V gene lookup returns CDR1 SNHLY and CDR2 FYNNEI. V shed 0 bases and J shed 4 bases, with 12 bases lying between them. The CDR3 nucleotides are TGTGCCAGCAGTGAAGCACTCCGGGACTCCACTGAAGCTTTCTTT. Its translation: CASSEALRDSTEAFF.

This clonotype appeared a few times. At one boundary the junction diverges from the germline segment, which might be a read error. The chain recombines TRBV12-3 or TRBV12-4 with TRBJ2-7; D gene unclear. This CDR3 is 11 amino acids long. The DNA for the CDR3 is TGTGCCAGCAGTATAGCCGCCGAGCAGTACTTC. This sequence encodes CASSIAAEQYF.

The chain couples TRBV6-2 or TRBV6-3 to TRBJ1-1; D may be TRBD1 (5 bases). Germline V gives CDR1 MNHEY, CDR2 SVGEGT. This CDR3 is 18 amino acids long. V lost 0 bases, J lost 9 bases, and 26 bases lay in between. The CDR3 region has the DNA TGTGCCAGCAGTTACTCGGAAGAACTGGGACTTGAGAGCCCACAAGCTTTCTTT. Translated: CASSYSEELGLESPQAFF.

The V and J genes are TRBV28 and TRBJ2-3; D is unresolved. Deletions cut 3 bases from V and 3 bases from J, with 13 bases between. Germline lookup yields CDR1 MDHEN and CDR2 SYDVKM. CDR3 size: 15 residues. CDR3 sequence: CASSFLSGGTDTQYF. CDR3 bases: TGTGCCAGCAGTTTCTTGTCGGGTGGGACAGATACGCAGTATTTT.

The table lists this clonotype with a few counts. This chain uses TRBV7-9 with TRBJ1-2, with D uncertain. This CDR3 comprises 19 residues. Trimming took 1 base from V and 0 from J, leaving 21 bases between them. Germline CDR1 is SEHNR and CDR2 is FQNEAQ (reference sequence). The CDR3 DNA is TGTGCCAGCAGCTTAGGGCCAGAGGAGGCGTTCATATCTAACTATGGCTACACCTTC. As protein: CASSLGPEEAFISNYGYTF. Based on the CDR3 plus reference TRBV7-9 and TRBJ1-2, the full variable domain is DTGVSQNPRHKITKRGQNVTFRCDPISEHNRLYWYRQTLGQGPEFLTYFQNEAQLEKSRLLSDRFSAERPKGSFSTLEIQRTEQGDSAMYLCASSLGPEEAFISNYGYTFGSGTRLTVV.

In its sample, this clonotype was seen a few times. This rearrangement joins TRBV12-3 or TRBV12-4 to TRBJ2-5; D unresolved. This CDR3 contains 15 residues. Trimming left V 6 bases short and J 2 bases short, with 16 bases between. In DNA form, the CDR3 reads TGTGCCAGCAGCCCTCCCGGAACAGAGCAAGAGACCCAGTACTTC. This translates into CASSPPGTEQETQYF.

This clonotype came up a few times. This chain links TRBV7-9 with TRBJ1-1; D is uncertain. V was shortened by 4 bases and J by 3 bases, with 15 bases between the two germline ends. CDR1 and CDR2 (germline): SEHNR, FQNEAQ (reference sequence). The CDR3 length is 15 residues. The CDR3 nucleotides read TGTGCCAGCAGCTACATGTCTCGAGGAGACACTGAAGCTTTCTTT. The encoded protein is CASSYMSRGDTEAFF.

The V and J genes are TRBV5-1 and TRBJ2-5; D call uncertain. Per the germline V gene, CDR1 is SGHRS and CDR2 is YFSETQ. The CDR3 is made up of 14 amino acids. V was pared by 6 bases and J by 5 bases, with 17 bases between. As DNA, the CDR3 is TGCGCCAGCACCCGAGGCGGCGTGGATGAGACCCAGTACTTC. Encoded protein: CASTRGGVDETQYF. The variable domain in full, with the rest retrieved from reference TRBV5-1 and TRBJ2-5, is KAGVTQTPRYLIKTRGQQVTLSCSPISGHRSVSWYQQTPGQGLQFLFEYFSETQRNKGNFPGRFSGRQFSNSRSEMNVSTLELGDSALYLCASTRGGVDETQYFGPGTRLLVL.

This clonotype was counted between two and nine times. The chain combines TRBV7-6 with TRBJ2-5, with a tentative D call TRBD1 (6 bases). V was shortened by 5 bases and J by 2 bases, with 24 bases between the two germline ends. CDR3 size: 18 residues. Per the germline V gene, CDR1 is SGHVS and CDR2 is FNYEAQ. The CDR3 DNA reads TGTGCCAGCAGCCATGACAGGTTTGGTTTCAAGTCACAAGAGACCCAGTACTTC. It yields the protein CASSHDRFGFKSQETQYF.

This clonotype has more than one count but fewer than ten. This chain uses TRBV6-2 or TRBV6-3 with TRBJ2-2; weak D call: TRBD2 (7 bases). Deletions cut 3 bases from V and 1 base from J, with 12 bases between. The CDR3 is 16 residues long. CDR1 is MNHEY, CDR2 SVGEGT, per germline. The CDR3, as DNA: TGTGCCAGCAGTTATTCGGGGGGCCGGAACACCGGGGAGCTGTTTTTT. Its protein is CASSYSGGRNTGELFF.

In this sample, this clonotype turned up many times. The rearrangement links TRBV3-1 to TRBJ2-3; TRBD2 agrees at 11 bases. The CDR3 runs to 15 residues. Per the germline V gene, CDR1 is LGHDT and CDR2 is YNNKEL (reference sequence). The trim removed 4 bases at V and 2 bases at J, leaving 2 bases unmatched. The CDR3: CASSLLAGATDTQYF. The CDR3 coding sequence is TGTGCCAGCAGCCTACTAGCGGGAGCCACAGATACGCAGTATTTT.

There are a few counts of this clonotype. CDR3 region: CSARPTEKQFF. CDR3 bases: TGCAGTGCTAGACCGACAGAAAAGCAGTTCTTC. The V and J genes are TRBV20-1 and TRBJ2-1, with D possibly TRBD1 on 5 matching bases. Germline loops: CDR1 DFQATT, CDR2 SNEGSKA (reference sequence). This CDR3 is 11 amino acids long. V lost 2 bases, J lost 11 bases, and 10 bases lay in between.